This T cell receptor beta chain emerged from a study of shared T cell receptors in the human thymus. Profiled with immunoSEQ multiplex PCR; TCRdb holds only in-frame clones, not every one. In the table there are hundreds of thousands of clones, about 90% of which are singletons. CDR1 is MDHEN and CDR2 is SYDVKM in the germline V gene. V gave up 8 bases and J gave up 1 base, with 18 bases separating them. This CDR3 spans 15 amino acids. Separately, the same data were catalogued under a study of human thymus T cells. This second study says: Resections were taken during corrective heart surgery, and the thymus tissue came from these. Unrelated individuals reportedly shared highly overlapping thymic TCR repertoires.

The J gene is TRBJ2-7, the V gene TRBV28; perhaps TRBD2 as D (5 bases). Sequencing was carried out using thymocytes. The TCR originated in a boy under three years old with a congenital heart defect. CDR3 region: CASGVSSGISYEQYF. CDR3 in DNA: TGTGCCAGCGGGGTGAGCAGCGGCATTTCCTACGAGCAGTACTTC.